This TCR beta chain emerged from a study of cytomegalovirus exposure and HLA in healthy donors. With V trimmed by 7 bases and J by 2 bases, 6 bases remained unmatched. Germline CDR1 is MNHEY and CDR2 is SMNVEV (reference sequence). The CDR3 length is 15 residues. Study findings and constraints: Some V segments, TRBV6-2 and TRBV6-3 among them, were indistinguishable and were therefore excluded.

A remark on this clone: As yet, its antigen is unknown.

Both 60 Vbeta primers and 13 Jbeta primers went into the PCR. Assay used: immunoSEQ multiplex PCR; TCRdb lists only in-frame clones, some missing. Of 180,000 or so clones in the sample, more than 75% were seen once. Specimen: PBMCs. The chain joins TRBV27 to TRBJ2-1, with 9 bases that match TRBD1. The sequence was obtained from a woman between 25 and 40 years old in good health and CMV-seropositive. The DNA for the CDR3 is TGTGCCAGCACCTCGGACAGGGGTACCTACAATGAGCAGTTCTTC. Protein: CASTSDRGTYNEQFF.